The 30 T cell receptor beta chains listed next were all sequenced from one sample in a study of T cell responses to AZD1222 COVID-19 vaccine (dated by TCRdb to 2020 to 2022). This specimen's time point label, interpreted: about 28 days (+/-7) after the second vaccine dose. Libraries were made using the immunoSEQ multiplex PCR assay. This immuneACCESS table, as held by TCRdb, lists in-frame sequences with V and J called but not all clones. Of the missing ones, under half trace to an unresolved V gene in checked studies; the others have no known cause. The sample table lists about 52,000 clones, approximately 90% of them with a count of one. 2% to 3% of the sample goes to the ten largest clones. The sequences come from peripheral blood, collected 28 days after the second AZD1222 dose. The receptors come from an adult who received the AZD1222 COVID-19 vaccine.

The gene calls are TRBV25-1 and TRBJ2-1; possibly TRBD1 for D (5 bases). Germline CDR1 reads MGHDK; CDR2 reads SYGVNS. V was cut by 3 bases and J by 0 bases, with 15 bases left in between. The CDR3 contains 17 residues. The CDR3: CASSDWARQSSYNEQFF. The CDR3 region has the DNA TGTGCCAGCAGTGATTGGGCGAGACAGAGCTCCTACAATGAGCAGTTCTTC.

For the CDR3, the DNA is TGTGCCAGCTCGAAAGCTGGGGTGAACACCGGGGAGCTGTTTTTT. Amino acids: CASSKAGVNTGELFF. The chain has TRBV9 and TRBJ2-2; no clear D. The V gene's germline CDR1 is SGDLS and CDR2 YYNGEE. This CDR3 region has 15 residues. V was trimmed by 7 bases and J by 1 base, leaving 14 bases between them. The full variable domain, in which reference TRBV9 and TRBJ2-2 provide the parts outside the CDR3, is DSGVTQTPKHLITATGQRVTLRCSPRSGDLSVYWYQQSLDQGLQFLIQYYNGEERAKGNILERFSAQQFPDLHSELNLSSLELGDSALYFCASSKAGVNTGELFFGEGSRLTVL.

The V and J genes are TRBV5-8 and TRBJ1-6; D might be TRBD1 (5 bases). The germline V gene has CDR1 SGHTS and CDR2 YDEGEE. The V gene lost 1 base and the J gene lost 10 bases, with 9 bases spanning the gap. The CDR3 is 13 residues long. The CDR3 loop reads CASSLYRGSPLHF. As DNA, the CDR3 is TGTGCCAGCAGCTTGTATCGGGGGTCACCCCTCCACTTT.

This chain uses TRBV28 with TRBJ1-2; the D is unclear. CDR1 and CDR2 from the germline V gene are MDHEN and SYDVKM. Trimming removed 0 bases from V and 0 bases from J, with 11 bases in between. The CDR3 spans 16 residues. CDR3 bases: TGTGCCAGCAGTTTATGGCCGACACTGACTAACTATGGCTACACCTTC. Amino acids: CASSLWPTLTNYGYTF.

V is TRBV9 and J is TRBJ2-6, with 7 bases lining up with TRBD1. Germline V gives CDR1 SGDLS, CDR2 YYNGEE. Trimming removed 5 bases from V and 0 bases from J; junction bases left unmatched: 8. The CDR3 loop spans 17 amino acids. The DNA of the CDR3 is TGTGCCAGCAGGGGACCGGGACAGAACTCTGGGGCCAACGTCCTGACTTTC. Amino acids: CASRGPGQNSGANVLTF.

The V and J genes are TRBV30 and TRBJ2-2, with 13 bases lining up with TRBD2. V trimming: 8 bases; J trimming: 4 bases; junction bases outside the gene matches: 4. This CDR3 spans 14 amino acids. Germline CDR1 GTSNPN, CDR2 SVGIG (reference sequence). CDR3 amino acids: CAVLAGGRTGELFF. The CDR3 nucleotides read TGTGCCGTACTAGCGGGAGGGCGCACCGGGGAGCTGTTTTTT.

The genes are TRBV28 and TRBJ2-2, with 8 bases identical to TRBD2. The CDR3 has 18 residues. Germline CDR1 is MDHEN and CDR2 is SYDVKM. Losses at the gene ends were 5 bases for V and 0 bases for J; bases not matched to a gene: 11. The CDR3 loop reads CASSIIAGRAPNTGELFF. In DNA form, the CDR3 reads TGTGCCAGCAGTATTATAGCGGGAAGGGCTCCGAACACCGGGGAGCTGTTTTTT.

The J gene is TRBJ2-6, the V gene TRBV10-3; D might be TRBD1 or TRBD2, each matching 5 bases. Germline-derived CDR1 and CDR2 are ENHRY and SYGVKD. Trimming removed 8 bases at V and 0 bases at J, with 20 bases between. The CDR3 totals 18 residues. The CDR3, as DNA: TGTGCCATCCGGTCCCGGGACCGAGATTACTCTGGGGCCAACGTCCTGACTTTC. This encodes CAIRSRDRDYSGANVLTF.

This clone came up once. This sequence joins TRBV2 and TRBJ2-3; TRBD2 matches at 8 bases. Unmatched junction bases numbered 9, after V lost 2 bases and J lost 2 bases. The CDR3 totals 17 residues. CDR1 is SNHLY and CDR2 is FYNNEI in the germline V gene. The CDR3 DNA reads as TGTGCCAGCAGTGAAAATAGCGGGCGGGGGGTCACAGATACGCAGTATTTT. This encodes CASSENSGRGVTDTQYF.

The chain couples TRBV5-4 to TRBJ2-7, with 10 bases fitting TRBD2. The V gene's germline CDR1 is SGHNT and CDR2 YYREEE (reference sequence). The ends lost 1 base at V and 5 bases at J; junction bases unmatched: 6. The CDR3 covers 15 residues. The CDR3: CASSLNSGGRDEQYF. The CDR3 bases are TGTGCCAGCAGCTTGAATAGCGGGGGGCGGGACGAGCAGTACTTC.

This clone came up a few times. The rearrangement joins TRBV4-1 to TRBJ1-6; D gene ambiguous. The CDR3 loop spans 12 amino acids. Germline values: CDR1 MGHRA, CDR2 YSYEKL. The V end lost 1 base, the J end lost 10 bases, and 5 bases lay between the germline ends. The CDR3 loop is CASSQGPSPLHF. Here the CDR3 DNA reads TGCGCCAGCAGCCAAGGCCCCTCACCCCTCCACTTT.

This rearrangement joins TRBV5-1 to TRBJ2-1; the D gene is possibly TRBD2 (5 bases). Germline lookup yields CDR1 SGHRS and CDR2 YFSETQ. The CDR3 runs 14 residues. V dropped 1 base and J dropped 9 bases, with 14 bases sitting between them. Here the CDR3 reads CASSLWGELSEQFF. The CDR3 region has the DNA TGCGCCAGCAGCTTGTGGGGAGAGCTTAGTGAGCAGTTCTTC.

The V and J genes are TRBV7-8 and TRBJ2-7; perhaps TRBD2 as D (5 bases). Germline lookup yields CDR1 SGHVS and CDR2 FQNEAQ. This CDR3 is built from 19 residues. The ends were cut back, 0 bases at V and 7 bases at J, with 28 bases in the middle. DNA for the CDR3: TGTGCCAGCAGCTTAGCTTGGAGGTCAGCGAGTTCACTTACGACTGAGCAGTACTTC. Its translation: CASSLAWRSASSLTTEQYF.

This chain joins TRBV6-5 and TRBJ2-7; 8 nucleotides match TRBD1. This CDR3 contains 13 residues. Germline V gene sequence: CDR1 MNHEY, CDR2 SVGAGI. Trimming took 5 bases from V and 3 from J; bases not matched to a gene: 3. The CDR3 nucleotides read TGTGCCAGCAGTAGGACAGGGAGCTACGAGCAGTACTTC. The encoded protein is CASSRTGSYEQYF.

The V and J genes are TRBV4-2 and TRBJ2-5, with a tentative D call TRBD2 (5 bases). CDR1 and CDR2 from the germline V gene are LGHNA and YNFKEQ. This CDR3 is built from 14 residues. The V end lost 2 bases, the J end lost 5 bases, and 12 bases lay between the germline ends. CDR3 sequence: CASSQPGSQETQYF. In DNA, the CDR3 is TGTGCCAGCAGCCAACCGGGGTCCCAGGAGACCCAGTACTTC.

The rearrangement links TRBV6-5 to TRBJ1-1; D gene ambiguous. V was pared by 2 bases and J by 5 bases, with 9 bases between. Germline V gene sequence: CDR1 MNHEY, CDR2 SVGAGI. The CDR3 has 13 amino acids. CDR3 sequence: CASSYGRETEAFF. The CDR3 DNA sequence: TGTGCCAGCAGTTACGGGAGGGAAACTGAAGCTTTCTTT.

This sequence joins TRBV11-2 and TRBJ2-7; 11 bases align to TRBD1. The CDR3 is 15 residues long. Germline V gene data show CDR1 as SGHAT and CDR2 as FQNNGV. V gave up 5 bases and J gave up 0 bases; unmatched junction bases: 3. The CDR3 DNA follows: TGTGCCAGCAGCCGGGACAGGGGGTCCTCCTACGAGCAGTACTTC. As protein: CASSRDRGSSYEQYF.

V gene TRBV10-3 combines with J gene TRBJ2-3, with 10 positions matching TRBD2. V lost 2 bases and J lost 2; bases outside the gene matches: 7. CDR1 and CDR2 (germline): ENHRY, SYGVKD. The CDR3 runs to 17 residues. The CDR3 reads CAISETVAGGLTDTQYF. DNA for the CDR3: TGTGCCATCAGTGAGACCGTAGCGGGAGGACTCACAGATACGCAGTATTTT.

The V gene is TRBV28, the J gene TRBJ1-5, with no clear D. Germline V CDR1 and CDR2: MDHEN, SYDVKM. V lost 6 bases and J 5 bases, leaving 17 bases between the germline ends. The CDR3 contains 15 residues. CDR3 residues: CASSPPLGFHQPQHF. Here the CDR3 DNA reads TGTGCCAGCAGCCCCCCTTTGGGGTTCCATCAGCCCCAGCATTTT.

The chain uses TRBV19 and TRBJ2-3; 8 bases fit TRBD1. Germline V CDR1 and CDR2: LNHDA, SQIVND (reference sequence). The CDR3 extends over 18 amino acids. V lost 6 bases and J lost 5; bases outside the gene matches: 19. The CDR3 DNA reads TGTGCCAGTAGCCCTAGGGCAGGGGGCGAGTCGAGGGGAGATACGCAGTATTTT. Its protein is CASSPRAGGESRGDTQYF.

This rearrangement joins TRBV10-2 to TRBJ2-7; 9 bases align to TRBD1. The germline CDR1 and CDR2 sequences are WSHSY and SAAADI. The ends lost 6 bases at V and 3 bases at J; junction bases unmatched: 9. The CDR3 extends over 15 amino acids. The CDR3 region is CASREGGTGFYEQYF. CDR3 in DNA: TGCGCCAGCAGGGAAGGGGGGACAGGGTTCTACGAGCAGTACTTC.

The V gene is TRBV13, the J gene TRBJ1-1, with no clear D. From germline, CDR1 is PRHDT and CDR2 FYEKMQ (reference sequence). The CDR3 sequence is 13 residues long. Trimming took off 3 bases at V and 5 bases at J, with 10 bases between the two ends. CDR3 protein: CASSLSQRTEAFF. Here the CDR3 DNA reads TGTGCCAGCAGCTTGAGTCAGCGGACTGAAGCTTTCTTT.

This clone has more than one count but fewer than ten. The CDR3 DNA sequence: TGTGCCAGCAGCCAAATTACGGGAGGGTTCGATGGCTACACCTTC. This gives the protein CASSQITGGFDGYTF. The genes are TRBV11-2 and TRBJ1-2; no reliable D call. Germline CDR1 reads SGHAT; CDR2 reads FQNNGV. V was shortened by 5 bases and J by 6 bases, with 19 bases between the two germline ends. The CDR3 is 15 amino acids.

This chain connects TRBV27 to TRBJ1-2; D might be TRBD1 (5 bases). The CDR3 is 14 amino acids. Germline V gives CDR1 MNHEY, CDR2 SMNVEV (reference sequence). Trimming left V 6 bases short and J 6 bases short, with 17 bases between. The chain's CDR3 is CASRPWGERDGYTF. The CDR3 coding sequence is TGTGCCAGCAGACCCTGGGGGGAGAGGGATGGCTACACCTTC.

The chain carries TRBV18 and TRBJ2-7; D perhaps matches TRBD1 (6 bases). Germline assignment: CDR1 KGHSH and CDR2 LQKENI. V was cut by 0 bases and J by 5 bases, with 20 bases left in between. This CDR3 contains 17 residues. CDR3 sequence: CASSPPKGTGSRNEQYF. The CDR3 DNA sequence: TGTGCCAGCTCACCACCGAAGGGTACAGGGTCGAGGAACGAGCAGTACTTC. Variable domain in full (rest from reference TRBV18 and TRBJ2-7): NAGVMQNPRHLVRRRGQEARLRCSPMKGHSHVYWYRQLPEEGLKFMVYLQKENIIDESGMPKERFSAEFPKEGPSILRIQQVVRGDSAAYFCASSPPKGTGSRNEQYFGPGTRLTVT.

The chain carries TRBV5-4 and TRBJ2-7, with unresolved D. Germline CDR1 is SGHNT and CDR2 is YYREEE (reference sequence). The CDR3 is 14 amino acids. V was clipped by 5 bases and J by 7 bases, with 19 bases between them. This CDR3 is CASRSGGLGREQYF. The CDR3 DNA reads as TGTGCCAGCAGGTCTGGCGGATTGGGTAGAGAGCAGTACTTC.

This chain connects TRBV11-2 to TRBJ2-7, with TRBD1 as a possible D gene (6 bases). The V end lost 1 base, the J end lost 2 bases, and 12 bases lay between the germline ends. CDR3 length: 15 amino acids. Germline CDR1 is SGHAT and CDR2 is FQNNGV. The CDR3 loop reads CASSLGFGQTYEQYF. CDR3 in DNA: TGTGCCAGCAGCTTAGGGTTCGGACAGACCTACGAGCAGTACTTC.

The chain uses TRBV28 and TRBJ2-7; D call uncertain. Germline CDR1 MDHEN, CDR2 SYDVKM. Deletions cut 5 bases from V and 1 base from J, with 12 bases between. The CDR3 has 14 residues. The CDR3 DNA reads TGTGCCAGCAGTCCAGTAGGAAGTTCCTACGAGCAGTACTTC. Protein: CASSPVGSSYEQYF.

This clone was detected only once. CDR3 DNA sequence: TGTGCCAGCAGTTTAACAGGGGACCACAATGAGCAGTTCTTC. Translating it yields CASSLTGDHNEQFF. The rearrangement uses TRBV27 and TRBJ2-1; 7 nucleotides agree with TRBD1. V lost 2 bases to trimming and J lost 5 bases; unmatched junction nucleotides: 3. The germline gives CDR1 MNHEY, CDR2 SMNVEV (reference sequence). This CDR3 region has 14 residues.

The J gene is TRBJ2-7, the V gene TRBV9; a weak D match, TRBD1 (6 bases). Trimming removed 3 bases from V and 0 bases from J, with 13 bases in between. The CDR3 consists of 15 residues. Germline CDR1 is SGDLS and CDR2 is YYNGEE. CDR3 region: CASSASGESSYEQYF. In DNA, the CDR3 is TGTGCCAGCAGCGCTTCAGGGGAAAGCTCCTACGAGCAGTACTTC.